The clone carrying this T cell receptor beta chain has at least ten counts. This entry is derived from a study of low-dose radiotherapy and immunotherapy resistance in tumors. Priming of first-strand cDNA relied on TRAV- and TRBV-specific primers (covering alpha and beta chains). For amplifying TCRs, the PCR ran for about 22 cycles with Phusion, which was used together with a constant-region primer and the adapter on the V primers. TCRdb re-called the reads through MiXCR, storing one row per CDR3 protein. This sample has tens of thousands of distinct CDR3 sequences, with 20% to 25% found just once. Time point defined: before trial treatment. The sample in question was PBMCs, obtained before treatment. The sequence derives from a male donor with prostate cancer.

The CDR3 loop is CASTLGGFNNSPLHF. As DNA, the CDR3 is TGTGCCAGCACCTTGGGGGGGTTCAATAATTCACCCCTCCACTTT. The chain has TRBV28 and TRBJ1-6; D is possibly TRBD1 (5 bases). Trimming cost V 7 bases and J 5 bases, with 15 bases left between them. The CDR3 sequence is 15 residues long. Germline CDR1 is MDHEN and CDR2 is SYDVKM.